Listed below are T cell receptor beta chains from one sample, sequenced in a study of Ad26.COV2.S vaccination and SARS-CoV-2 variants. The method was immunoSEQ multiplex PCR; TCRdb's version includes in-frame clones alone and lacks a portion of them. This sample has about 350,000 clones, with 88% found just once. The starting material was peripheral blood, obtained in a trial of Ad26.COV2.S vaccine versus placebo. All receptors come from a person aged 18 to 59 who received the Ad26.COV2.S COVID-19 vaccine or a placebo. CDR3s include the opening cysteine and the closing phenylalanine or tryptophan. The D gene is left open where the match is weak. A clone size is listed for some rows: how often the clone was seen (once, few, many), or a class if it is expanded.

D gene: TRBD1; V gene: TRBV6-2/TRBV6-3; J gene: TRBJ1-2; clone size: -; CDR3 DNA: TGTGCCAGCAGTTACGGACAGGGGGGTGATGGCTACACCTTC; CDR3 protein: CASSYGQGGDGYTF
D gene: -; V gene: TRBV5-4; J gene: TRBJ2-1; clone size: -; CDR3 DNA: TGTGCCAGCAGCCAGGACACGGCTCAATATGGGAATGAGCAGTTCTTC; CDR3 protein: CASSQDTAQYGNEQFF
D gene: -; V gene: TRBV6-6; J gene: TRBJ1-1; clone size: -; CDR3 DNA: TGTGCCAGCAGTTCGACCGCAGCGGGATTGAACACTGAAGCTTTCTTT; CDR3 protein: CASSSTAAGLNTEAFF
D gene: TRBD1; V gene: TRBV7-2; J gene: TRBJ1-2; clone size: -; CDR3 DNA: TGTGCCAGCAGTACACAGGGGCCCCAGGTGGGCTACACCTTC; CDR3 protein: CASSTQGPQVGYTF
D gene: -; V gene: TRBV6-5; J gene: TRBJ2-5; clone size: once; CDR3 DNA: TGTGCCAGCAGTAGCATAAATATACAAGAGACCCAGTACTTC; CDR3 protein: CASSSINIQETQYF
D gene: TRBD1; V gene: TRBV7-2; J gene: TRBJ2-7; clone size: -; CDR3 DNA: TGTGCCAGCAGCTCTACCGACAGGGGCAGCCCTTACGAGCAGTACTTC; CDR3 protein: CASSSTDRGSPYEQYF
D gene: TRBD1; V gene: TRBV6-1; J gene: TRBJ2-2; clone size: -; CDR3 DNA: TGTGCCAGCAGTGAGATAGGACAGGGTCGTTCCGGGGAGCTGTTTTTT; CDR3 protein: CASSEIGQGRSGELFF
D gene: -; V gene: TRBV27; J gene: TRBJ1-2; clone size: -; CDR3 DNA: TGTGCCAGCAGCCCTAGGGGGGCCGTTCCCTCATATGGCTACACCTTC; CDR3 protein: CASSPRGAVPSYGYTF
D gene: TRBD1; V gene: TRBV28; J gene: TRBJ2-7; clone size: -; CDR3 DNA: TGTGCCAGCAGTTTGTTGGACAGGGGGCTCATCGAGCAGTACTTC; CDR3 protein: CASSLLDRGLIEQYF
D gene: -; V gene: TRBV4-3; J gene: TRBJ2-7; clone size: -; CDR3 DNA: TGCGCCAGCAGCCAAGATGGTTACGAGCAGTACTTC; CDR3 protein: CASSQDGYEQYF
D gene: TRBD2; V gene: TRBV4-2; J gene: TRBJ2-5; clone size: -; CDR3 DNA: TGTGCCAGCAGCCAAGACCCTAGCGGGGGGTTTGAGACCCAGTACTTC; CDR3 protein: CASSQDPSGGFETQYF
D gene: TRBD2; V gene: TRBV7-3; J gene: TRBJ2-3; clone size: -; CDR3 DNA: TGTGCCAGCAGCCCCGCCGCCTCGGTGGCGGGGGCAGATACGCAGTATTTT; CDR3 protein: CASSPAASVAGADTQYF
D gene: -; V gene: TRBV5-8; J gene: TRBJ1-1; clone size: once; CDR3 DNA: TGTGCCAGCAGCTTGGAAGGGTGGGGGACTGAAGCTTTCTTT; CDR3 protein: CASSLEGWGTEAFF
D gene: -; V gene: TRBV12-3/TRBV12-4; J gene: TRBJ1-6; clone size: -; CDR3 DNA: TGTGCCAGCAGTTTTGGGAATTCACCCCTCCACTTT; CDR3 protein: CASSFGNSPLHF
D gene: TRBD1; V gene: TRBV7-9; J gene: TRBJ1-1; clone size: few; CDR3 DNA: TGTGCCAGCAGCTCCCCCGGGACAGGGATTGACACTGAAGCTTTCTTT; CDR3 protein: CASSSPGTGIDTEAFF
D gene: -; V gene: TRBV15; J gene: TRBJ2-5; clone size: few; CDR3 DNA: TGTGCCACCAGCAGCCTCCATCAGGGACAAGAGACCCAGTACTTC; CDR3 protein: CATSSLHQGQETQYF
D gene: -; V gene: TRBV3-1/TRBV3-2; J gene: TRBJ1-2; clone size: -; CDR3 DNA: TGTGCCAGCAGCCAAGAGAGGTCCGGGGACACCTTC; CDR3 protein: CASSQERSGDTF
D gene: TRBD1; V gene: TRBV5-1; J gene: TRBJ2-7; clone size: -; CDR3 DNA: TGCGCCAGCAGCCCTACTCCGGGGACAGGGGAGCTGTACTTC; CDR3 protein: CASSPTPGTGELYF
D gene: -; V gene: TRBV29-1; J gene: TRBJ1-1; clone size: -; CDR3 DNA: TGCAGCGTTGTGTGGGGCAGTGAAGCTTTCTTT; CDR3 protein: CSVVWGSEAFF
D gene: -; V gene: TRBV6-2/TRBV6-3; J gene: TRBJ1-2; clone size: -; CDR3 DNA: TGTGCCAGCAGTTACTCTCCTGGCAGGGACTATGGCTACACCTTC; CDR3 protein: CASSYSPGRDYGYTF
D gene: -; V gene: TRBV19; J gene: TRBJ2-1; clone size: few; CDR3 DNA: TGTGCCAGTAGTATAGCCCGGGACACTCCCTACAATGAGCAGTTCTTC; CDR3 protein: CASSIARDTPYNEQFF
D gene: TRBD1; V gene: TRBV11-3; J gene: TRBJ1-3; clone size: -; CDR3 DNA: TGTGCCAGCAGCTTGGGCGGGACAGCCGGAAACACCATATATTTT; CDR3 protein: CASSLGGTAGNTIYF
D gene: TRBD2; V gene: TRBV6-5; J gene: TRBJ2-7; clone size: -; CDR3 DNA: TGTGCCAGCAGTTACTCGGGACTAGCGGGAAGTTACGAGCAGTACTTC; CDR3 protein: CASSYSGLAGSYEQYF
D gene: -; V gene: TRBV2; J gene: TRBJ1-2; clone size: once; CDR3 DNA: TGTGCCAGCAATTCCGCGGAGGGGGGAATAAACTATGGCTACACCTTC; CDR3 protein: CASNSAEGGINYGYTF
D gene: -; V gene: TRBV11-2; J gene: TRBJ1-1; clone size: -; CDR3 DNA: TGTGCCAGCAGCTGGGGGGCTGGGCGCCCGACTGAAGCTTTCTTT; CDR3 protein: CASSWGAGRPTEAFF
D gene: -; V gene: TRBV6-5; J gene: TRBJ2-5; clone size: few; CDR3 DNA: TGTGCCAGCACCGACCTTTTGACCCAGTACTTC; CDR3 protein: CASTDLLTQYF
D gene: TRBD1; V gene: TRBV4-2; J gene: TRBJ1-1; clone size: -; CDR3 DNA: TGTGCCAGCAGCCAAGGGGGACAGACACTTTTTGAAGCTTTCTTT; CDR3 protein: CASSQGGQTLFEAFF
D gene: TRBD2; V gene: TRBV6-4; J gene: TRBJ2-3; clone size: -; CDR3 DNA: TGTGCCAGCGGGGAGCTAGCGGGGACGGATACGCAGTATTTT; CDR3 protein: CASGELAGTDTQYF
D gene: -; V gene: TRBV9; J gene: TRBJ2-2; clone size: -; CDR3 DNA: TGTGCCAGCAGCGTAGAGGGCAGGACGGCCGGGGAGCTGTTTTTT; CDR3 protein: CASSVEGRTAGELFF
D gene: -; V gene: TRBV10-3; J gene: TRBJ1-3; clone size: -; CDR3 DNA: TGTGCCATCAGTGAGTCCCCCAGGCTCGGAAACACCATATATTTT; CDR3 protein: CAISESPRLGNTIYF
D gene: -; V gene: TRBV11-3; J gene: TRBJ1-1; clone size: -; CDR3 DNA: TGTGCCAGCAGCTTAGCCTTGAACACTGAAGCTTTCTTT; CDR3 protein: CASSLALNTEAFF
D gene: -; V gene: TRBV12-3/TRBV12-4; J gene: TRBJ2-5; clone size: -; CDR3 DNA: TGTGCCAGCAGTTCAAGGGGGCAAGAGACCCAGTACTTC; CDR3 protein: CASSSRGQETQYF
D gene: -; V gene: TRBV5-3; J gene: TRBJ2-5; clone size: -; CDR3 DNA: TGTGCCAGAAGGACCCTCCGGCGGGGGCTTCGAGAGACCCAGTACTTC; CDR3 protein: CARRTLRRGLRETQYF
D gene: -; V gene: TRBV28; J gene: TRBJ2-5; clone size: -; CDR3 DNA: TGTGCCAGCGCCAGAGGGGGGAGGGAGACCCAGTACTTC; CDR3 protein: CASARGGRETQYF
D gene: -; V gene: TRBV29-1; J gene: TRBJ2-7; clone size: -; CDR3 DNA: TGCAGCGTTGTGGTGGGAAAAGGGACAATCTACGAGCAGTACTTC; CDR3 protein: CSVVVGKGTIYEQYF
D gene: -; V gene: TRBV7-2; J gene: TRBJ2-5; clone size: -; CDR3 DNA: TGTGCCAGCAGCATCTCGGGACCCCCGGGGACCCAGTACTTC; CDR3 protein: CASSISGPPGTQYF
D gene: TRBD2; V gene: TRBV19; J gene: TRBJ2-7; clone size: once; CDR3 DNA: TGTGCCAGTAGTATATCCCTAGCGGGAGGTCCGGCCGAGCAGTACTTC; CDR3 protein: CASSISLAGGPAEQYF
D gene: TRBD2; V gene: TRBV6-2/TRBV6-3; J gene: TRBJ2-1; clone size: -; CDR3 DNA: TGTGCCAGCAGTTACTCTCGTGCCGGGACTAGACGGGAGCAGTTCTTC; CDR3 protein: CASSYSRAGTRREQFF
D gene: -; V gene: TRBV6-1; J gene: TRBJ1-2; clone size: -; CDR3 DNA: TGTGCCAGCAGTGAGTCGCGGGATGGCTACACCTTC; CDR3 protein: CASSESRDGYTF
D gene: TRBD1; V gene: TRBV6-5; J gene: TRBJ2-5; clone size: -; CDR3 DNA: TGTGCCAGCGGCCGGGACAGGAGGTCAGAGACCCAGTACTTC; CDR3 protein: CASGRDRRSETQYF
D gene: -; V gene: TRBV19; J gene: TRBJ2-7; clone size: -; CDR3 DNA: TGTGCCAGTAGTAGAAGGGACAACTCCTACGAGCAGTACTTC; CDR3 protein: CASSRRDNSYEQYF